This T cell receptor (beta chain) came from a study of T cell clonotyping in hematopoietic cell transplantation. The ends lost 4 bases at V and 13 bases at J; junction bases unmatched: 5. CDR3 size: 13 residues. The germline V gene has CDR1 LGHNA and CDR2 YSLEER. Time point in this sample: recipient sample about 28 days before transplant, after cytoreduction. Libraries were prepared by immunoSEQ multiplex PCR; TCRdb keeps only in-frame clonotypes and omits some of them. The sample comprises around 24,000 clones, approximately 82% of which are singletons, and nearly 25% rests with the top ten. Here the sequenced sample was peripheral blood mononuclear cells, taken before stem cell transplant. The V and J genes are TRBV4-3 and TRBJ2-1; 12 nucleotides align to TRBD2. The origin of this receptor is a woman aged 55-75 years with acute myeloid leukemia. Some clones in this sample may be carry-over from other donors' samples. CDR3 nucleotides: TGCGCCAGCAGCCTGACTAGCGGGAGTGGACAGTTCTTC. Translation gives CASSLTSGSGQFF.